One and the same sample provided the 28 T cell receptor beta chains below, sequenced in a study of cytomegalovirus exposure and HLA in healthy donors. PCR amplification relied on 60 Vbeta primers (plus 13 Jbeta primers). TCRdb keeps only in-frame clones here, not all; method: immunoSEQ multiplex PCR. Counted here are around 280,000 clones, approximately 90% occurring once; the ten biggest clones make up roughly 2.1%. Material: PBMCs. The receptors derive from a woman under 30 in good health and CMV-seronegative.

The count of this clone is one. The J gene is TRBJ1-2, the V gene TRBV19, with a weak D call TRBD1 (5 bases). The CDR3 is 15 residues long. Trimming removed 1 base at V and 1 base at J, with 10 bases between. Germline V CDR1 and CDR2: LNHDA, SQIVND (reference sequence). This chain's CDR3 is CASSIGWQGNYGYTF. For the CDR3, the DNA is TGTGCCAGTAGTATAGGTTGGCAGGGTAACTATGGCTACACCTTC.

The CDR3 reads CAYTQALNTEAFF. In DNA form, the CDR3 reads TGTGCCTACACGCAGGCCCTGAACACTGAAGCTTTCTTT. This chain links TRBV30 with TRBJ1-1; no clear D. Between the trimmed V and J ends, which lost 7 bases and 0 bases, there was a span of 12 bases. The CDR3 spans 13 residues. Germline CDR1 reads GTSNPN; CDR2 reads SVGIG (reference sequence).

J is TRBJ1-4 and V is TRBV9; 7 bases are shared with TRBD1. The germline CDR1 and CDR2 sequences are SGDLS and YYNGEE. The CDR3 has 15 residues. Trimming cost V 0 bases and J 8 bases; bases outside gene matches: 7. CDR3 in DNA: TGTGCCAGCAGCGTAGACACAGGGGTAAACGAAAAACTGTTTTTT. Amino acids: CASSVDTGVNEKLFF.

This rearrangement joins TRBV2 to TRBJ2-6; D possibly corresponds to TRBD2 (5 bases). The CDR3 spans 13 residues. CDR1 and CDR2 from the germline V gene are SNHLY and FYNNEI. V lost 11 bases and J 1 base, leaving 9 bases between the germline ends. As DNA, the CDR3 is TGTGCCTCCCGGGAATCTGGGGCCAACGTCCTGACTTTC. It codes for CASRESGANVLTF.

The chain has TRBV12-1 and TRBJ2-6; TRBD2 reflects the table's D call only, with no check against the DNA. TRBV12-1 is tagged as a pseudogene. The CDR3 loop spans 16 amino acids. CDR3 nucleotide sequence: TGTGCCACCTTAGAGAAGAGAACCTCTGGGGCCAACGTCCTGACTTTC. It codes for CATLEKRTSGANVLTF.

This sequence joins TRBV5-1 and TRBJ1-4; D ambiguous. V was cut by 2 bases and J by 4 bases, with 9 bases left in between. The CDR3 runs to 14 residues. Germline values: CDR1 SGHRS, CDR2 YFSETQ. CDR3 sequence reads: CASSLRSLNEKLFF. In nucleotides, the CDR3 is TGCGCCAGCAGCTTACGGAGCCTTAATGAAAAACTGTTTTTT.

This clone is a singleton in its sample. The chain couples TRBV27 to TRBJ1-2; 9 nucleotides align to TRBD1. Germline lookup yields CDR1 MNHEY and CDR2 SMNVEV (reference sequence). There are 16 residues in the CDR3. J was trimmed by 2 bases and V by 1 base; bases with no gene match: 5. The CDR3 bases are TGTGCCAGCAGTTTATTCTCCGGGACAGGGAACTATGGCTACACCTTC. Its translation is CASSLFSGTGNYGYTF.

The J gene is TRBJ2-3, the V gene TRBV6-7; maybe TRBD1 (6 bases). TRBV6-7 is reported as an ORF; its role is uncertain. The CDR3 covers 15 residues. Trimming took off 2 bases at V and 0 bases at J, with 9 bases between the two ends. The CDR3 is CASSYLRGSTDTQYF. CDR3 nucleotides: TGTGCCAGCAGTTACCTCAGGGGTAGCACAGATACGCAGTATTTT.

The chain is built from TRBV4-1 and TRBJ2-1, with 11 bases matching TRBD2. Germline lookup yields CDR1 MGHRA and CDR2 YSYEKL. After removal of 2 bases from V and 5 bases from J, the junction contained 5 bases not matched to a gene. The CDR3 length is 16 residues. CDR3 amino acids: CASSQPTSGVHNEQFF. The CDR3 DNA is TGCGCCAGCAGCCAACCGACTAGCGGGGTTCACAATGAGCAGTTCTTC.

CDR3 in amino acids: CSVASAGTYEQYF. In nucleotides, the CDR3 is TGCAGCGTAGCGTCGGCAGGGACCTACGAGCAGTACTTC. V is TRBV29-1 and J is TRBJ2-7; D possibly corresponds to TRBD1 (5 bases). This CDR3 has 13 residues. Germline V lookup: CDR1 SQVTM, CDR2 ANQGSEA. The V end was cut by 6 bases, the J end by 2 bases, with 14 bases between.

The CDR3 spells CASRLRDRGEQYF. In DNA form, the CDR3 reads TGTGCCAGCAGACTCCGGGACAGGGGCGAGCAGTACTTC. The J gene is TRBJ2-7, the V gene TRBV5-6; 10 nucleotides line up with TRBD1. After removal of 5 bases from V and 6 bases from J, the junction contained 5 bases not matched to a gene. The CDR3 length is 13 residues. Germline values: CDR1 SGHDT, CDR2 YYEEEE.

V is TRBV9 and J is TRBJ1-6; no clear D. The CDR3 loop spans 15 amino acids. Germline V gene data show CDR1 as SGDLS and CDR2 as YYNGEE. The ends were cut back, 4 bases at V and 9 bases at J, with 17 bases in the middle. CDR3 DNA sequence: TGTGCCAGCAGCCCTACGAACGGGTTTCGTTCACCCCTCCACTTT. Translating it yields CASSPTNGFRSPLHF.

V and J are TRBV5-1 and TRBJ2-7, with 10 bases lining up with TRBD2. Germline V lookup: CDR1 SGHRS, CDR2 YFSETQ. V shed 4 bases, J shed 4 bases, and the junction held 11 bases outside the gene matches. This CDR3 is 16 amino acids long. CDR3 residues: CASSGIAGGLGYEQYF. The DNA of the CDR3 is TGCGCCAGCAGCGGAATAGCGGGGGGCCTGGGTTACGAGCAGTACTTC. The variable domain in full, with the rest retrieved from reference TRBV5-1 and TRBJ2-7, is KAGVTQTPRYLIKTRGQQVTLSCSPISGHRSVSWYQQTPGQGLQFLFEYFSETQRNKGNFPGRFSGRQFSNSRSEMNVSTLELGDSALYLCASSGIAGGLGYEQYFGPGTRLTVT.

CDR3 nucleotides: TGTGCCAGCAGTGAAGTCACGGGGTTGGGCACTGAAGCTTTCTTT. Its protein product is CASSEVTGLGTEAFF. The chain carries TRBV2 and TRBJ1-1; D uncertain. The V end lost 1 base, the J end lost 4 bases, and 13 bases lay between the germline ends. Germline loops: CDR1 SNHLY, CDR2 FYNNEI. The length of the CDR3 is 15 residues. The complete variable domain, with remaining parts taken from reference TRBV2 and TRBJ1-1, reads EPEVTQTPSHQVTQMGQEVILRCVPISNHLYFYWYRQILGQKVEFLVSFYNNEISEKSEIFDDQFSVERPDGSNFTLKIRSTKLEDSAMYFCASSEVTGLGTEAFFGQGTRLTVV.

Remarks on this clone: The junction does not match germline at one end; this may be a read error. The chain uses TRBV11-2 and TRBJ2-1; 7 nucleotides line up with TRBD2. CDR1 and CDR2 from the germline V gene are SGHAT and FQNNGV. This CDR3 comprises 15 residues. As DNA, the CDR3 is TGTGCCAGCAGCTTAGGTGGGGGGGGTTGGAATGAGCAGCTCTTC. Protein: CASSLGGGGWNEQLF.

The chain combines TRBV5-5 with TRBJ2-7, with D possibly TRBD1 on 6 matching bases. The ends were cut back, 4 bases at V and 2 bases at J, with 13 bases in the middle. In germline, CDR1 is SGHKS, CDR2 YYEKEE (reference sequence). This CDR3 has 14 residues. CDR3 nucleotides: TGTGCCAGCAGCCTCGCCAGGGGCACCTACGAGCAGTACTTC. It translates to CASSLARGTYEQYF. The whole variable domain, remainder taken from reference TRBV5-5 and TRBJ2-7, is DAGVTQSPTHLIKTRGQQVTLRCSPISGHKSVSWYQQVLGQGPQFIFQYYEKEERGRGNFPDRFSARQFPNYSSELNVNALLLGDSALYLCASSLARGTYEQYFGPGTRLTVT.

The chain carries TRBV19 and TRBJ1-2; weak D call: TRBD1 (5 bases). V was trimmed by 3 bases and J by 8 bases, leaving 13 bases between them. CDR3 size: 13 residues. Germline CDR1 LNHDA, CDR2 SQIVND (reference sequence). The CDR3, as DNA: TGTGCCAGTAGTATGCCCCCAAGGGGCGGCTACACCTTC. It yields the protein CASSMPPRGGYTF.

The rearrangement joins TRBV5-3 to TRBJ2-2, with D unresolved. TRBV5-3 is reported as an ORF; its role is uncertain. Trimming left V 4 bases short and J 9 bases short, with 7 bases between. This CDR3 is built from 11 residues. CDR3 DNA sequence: TGTGCCAGAAGCCCAACATGGGAGCTGTTTTTT. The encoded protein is CARSPTWELFF.

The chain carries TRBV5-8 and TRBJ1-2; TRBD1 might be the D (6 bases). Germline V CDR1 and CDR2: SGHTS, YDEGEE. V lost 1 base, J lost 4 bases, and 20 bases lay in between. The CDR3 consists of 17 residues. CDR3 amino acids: CASSLSHHRAFGYGYTF. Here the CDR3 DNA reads TGTGCCAGCAGCTTGTCCCACCACAGGGCATTCGGCTATGGCTACACCTTC.

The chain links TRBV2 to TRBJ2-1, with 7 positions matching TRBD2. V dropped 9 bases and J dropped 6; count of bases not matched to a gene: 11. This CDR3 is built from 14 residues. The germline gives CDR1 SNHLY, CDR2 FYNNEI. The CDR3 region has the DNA TGTGCCAGTATGGGGGGGTACTCGGTCAATGAGCAGTTCTTC. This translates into CASMGGYSVNEQFF. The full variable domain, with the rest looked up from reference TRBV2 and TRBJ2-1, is EPEVTQTPSHQVTQMGQEVILRCVPISNHLYFYWYRQILGQKVEFLVSFYNNEISEKSEIFDDQFSVERPDGSNFTLKIRSTKLEDSAMYFCASMGGYSVNEQFFGPGTRLTVL.

The CDR3 nucleotides read TGTGCCAGCAGCACGGGACTAGCGGGGGGGCCTTCCGCGAACACCGGGGAGCTGTTTTTT. This sequence encodes CASSTGLAGGPSANTGELFF. V is TRBV9 and J is TRBJ2-2; 16 bases map to TRBD2. The CDR3 has 20 residues. Unmatched junction bases numbered 9, after V lost 4 bases and J lost 0 bases. Germline CDR1 reads SGDLS; CDR2 reads YYNGEE.

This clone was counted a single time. This CDR3 is CASSYTPGLQETQFF. In nucleotides, the CDR3 is TGTGCCAGCAGTTATACTCCGGGACTACAAGAGACCCAGTTCTTC. This chain connects TRBV6-5 to TRBJ2-1, with 7 nucleotides matching TRBD2. The CDR3 spans 15 residues. Germline assignment: CDR1 MNHEY and CDR2 SVGAGI. The trim removed 3 bases at V and 13 bases at J, leaving 15 bases unmatched.

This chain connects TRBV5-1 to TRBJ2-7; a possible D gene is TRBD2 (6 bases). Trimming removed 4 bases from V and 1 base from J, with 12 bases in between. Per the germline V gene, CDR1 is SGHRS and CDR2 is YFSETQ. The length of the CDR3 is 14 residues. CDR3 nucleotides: TGCGCCAGCAGCGGAGGGACTGAATCCTACGAGCAGTACTTC. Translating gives CASSGGTESYEQYF.

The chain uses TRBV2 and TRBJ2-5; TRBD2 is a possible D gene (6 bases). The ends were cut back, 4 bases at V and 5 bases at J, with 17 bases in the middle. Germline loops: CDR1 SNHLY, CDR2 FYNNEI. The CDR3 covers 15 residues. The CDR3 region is CASSAHLTSVETQYF. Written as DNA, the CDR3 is TGTGCCAGCAGTGCACACTTGACTAGTGTCGAGACCCAGTACTTC.

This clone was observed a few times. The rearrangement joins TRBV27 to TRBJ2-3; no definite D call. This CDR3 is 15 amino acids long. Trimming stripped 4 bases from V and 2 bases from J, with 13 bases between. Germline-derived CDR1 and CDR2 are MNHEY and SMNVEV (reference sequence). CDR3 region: CASSSPFGPTDTQYF. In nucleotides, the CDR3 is TGTGCCAGCAGTTCACCGTTTGGGCCCACAGATACGCAGTATTTT.

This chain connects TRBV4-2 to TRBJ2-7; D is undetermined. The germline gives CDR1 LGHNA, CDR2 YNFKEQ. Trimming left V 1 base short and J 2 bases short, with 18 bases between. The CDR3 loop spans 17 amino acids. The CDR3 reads CASSQVKNKFATYEQYF. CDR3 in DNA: TGTGCCAGCAGCCAAGTAAAAAATAAGTTCGCGACCTACGAGCAGTACTTC.

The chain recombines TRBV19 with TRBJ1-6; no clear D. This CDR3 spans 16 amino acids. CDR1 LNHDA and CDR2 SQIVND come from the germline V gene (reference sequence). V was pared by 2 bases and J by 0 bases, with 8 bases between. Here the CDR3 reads CASSIMESSYNSPLHF. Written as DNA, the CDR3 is TGTGCCAGTAGTATAATGGAGAGCTCCTATAATTCACCCCTCCACTTT.

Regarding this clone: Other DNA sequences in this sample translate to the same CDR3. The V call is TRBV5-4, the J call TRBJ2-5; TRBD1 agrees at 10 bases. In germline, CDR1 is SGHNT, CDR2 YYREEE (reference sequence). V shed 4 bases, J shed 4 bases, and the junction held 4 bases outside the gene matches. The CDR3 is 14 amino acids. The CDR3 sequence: CASSLGQGGETQYF. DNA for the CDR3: TGTGCCAGCAGCCTTGGACAGGGGGGAGAGACCCAGTACTTC.